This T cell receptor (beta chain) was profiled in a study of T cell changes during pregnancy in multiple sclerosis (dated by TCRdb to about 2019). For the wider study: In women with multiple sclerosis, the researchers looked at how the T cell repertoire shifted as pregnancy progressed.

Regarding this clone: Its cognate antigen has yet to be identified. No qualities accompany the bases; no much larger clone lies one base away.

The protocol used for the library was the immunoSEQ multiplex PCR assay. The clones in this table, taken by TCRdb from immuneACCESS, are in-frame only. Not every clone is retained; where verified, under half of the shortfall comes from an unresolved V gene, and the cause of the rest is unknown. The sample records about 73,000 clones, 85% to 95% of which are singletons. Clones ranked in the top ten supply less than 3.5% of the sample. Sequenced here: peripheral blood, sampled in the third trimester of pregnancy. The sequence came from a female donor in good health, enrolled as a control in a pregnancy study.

The nucleotide sequence is given as TGTGCCAGCAGCGAGCGGACAGGGATGGTTGGCGGCTACACCTTC. The translation is CASSERTGMVGGYTF. The chain links TRBV7-9 with TRBJ1-2, with TRBD1 identical over 8 junction bases. Reading from cysteine to phenylalanine, the CDR3 counts 15 amino acids. The entry retains the CDR3 DNA only, 45 bases that are in frame from base 1. The CDR1 and CDR2 encoded by the germline V gene (reference sequence) are SEHNR and FQNEAQ. Trimming takes 5 bases off V and 8 bases off J; junction bases not matched to a gene: 13. The full variable domain, completed from the reference TRBV7-9 and TRBJ1-2 proteins outside the CDR3, reads DTGVSQNPRHKITKRGQNVTFRCDPISEHNRLYWYRQTLGQGPEFLTYFQNEAQLEKSRLLSDRFSAERPKGSFSTLEIQRTEQGDSAMYLCASSERTGMVGGYTFGSGTRLTVV.